This is a list of T cell receptor beta chains from one sample in a study of T cells in Graves' hyperthyroidism and ophthalmopathy. TCRdb passed the multiplex PCR reads through MiXCR, listing each CDR3 protein once. The sample lists more than 550,000 distinct CDR3 sequences, 45% occurring once. Sequences were obtained from peripheral blood or thyroid tissue (not recorded which). The receptors were sampled from an adult man with Graves' disease, either hyperthyroidism or ophthalmopathy (not recorded which). CDR3s include the opening cysteine and the closing phenylalanine or tryptophan. Each record gives: V gene, clone size, D gene, J gene, CDR3 protein, CDR3 DNA. D genes are given only for firm matches. The size of a clone is reported for some rows only, either as once, few or many, or as a class for expanded clones.

>TRBV20-1|.|TRBD2|TRBJ2-2
CSASPSGGATGELFF
TGCAGTGCTAGTCCTAGCGGGGGGGCAACCGGGGAGCTGTTTTTT
>TRBV20-1|.|TRBD1|TRBJ2-7
CSARDFYTGDYEQYF
TGCAGTGCTAGAGATTTCTACACAGGGGACTACGAGCAGTACTTC
>TRBV7-9|.|TRBD1|TRBJ2-7
CASSHRTGRTYEQYF
TGTGCCAGCAGCCACCGGACAGGGCGAACCTACGAGCAGTACTTC
>TRBV7-4|.|TRBD1|TRBJ2-5
CASSQGPGTGGPQETQYF
TGCGCCAGCAGCCAAGGACCCGGGACAGGGGGCCCACAAGAGACCCAGTACTTC
>TRBV7-7|few|TRBD1|TRBJ2-2
CASSAAAGGTGELFF
TGTGCTAGCAGCGCAGCGGCAGGGGGCACCGGGGAGCTGTTTTTT
>TRBV7-9|.|TRBD1|TRBJ1-3
CASSANTGVLRNTIYF
TGTGCCAGCAGCGCGAATACAGGGGTTCTAAGAAACACCATATATTTT
>TRBV5-6|.|.|TRBJ1-6
CASSKARSIHSPLHF
TGTGCCAGCAGCAAGGCCAGATCTATACATTCACCCCTCCACTTT
>TRBV20-1|.|.|TRBJ1-2
CSARDGSPTNYGYTF
TGCAGTGCTAGAGACGGCAGTCCGACTAACTATGGCTACACCTTC
>TRBV5-1|few|TRBD1|TRBJ1-2
CASSRDRALDYGYTF
TGCGCCAGCAGCCGGGACAGGGCTTTGGACTATGGCTACACCTTC
>TRBV6-5|few|.|TRBJ2-2
CASRRPVGELFF
TGTGCCAGCCGGCGACCTGTCGGGGAGCTGTTTTTT
>TRBV6-5|.|.|TRBJ2-2
CASSFDSLGAGELFF
TGTGCCAGCAGTTTCGACAGTCTGGGTGCCGGGGAGCTGTTTTTT
>TRBV20-1|.|.|TRBJ1-3
CSAPSGGGETIYF
TGCAGTGCTCCTAGCGGGGGGGGAGAGACCATATATTTT
>TRBV12-3/TRBV12-4|.|.|TRBJ1-3
CASSLAMGRGNTIYF
TGTGCCAGCAGTTTAGCGATGGGGCGCGGAAACACCATATATTTT
>TRBV6-5|few|.|TRBJ1-2
CASSYLGGQGDYGYTF
TGTGCCAGCAGTTACTTGGGGGGGCAGGGCGACTATGGCTACACCTTC
>TRBV20-1|few|.|TRBJ2-7
CSVRGGGSSYEQYF
TGCAGTGTCCGGGGAGGGGGCAGCTCCTACGAGCAGTACTTC
>TRBV10-3|.|.|TRBJ2-7
CAISEAAGGTYEQYF
TGTGCCATCAGTGAGGCGGCAGGGGGGACCTACGAGCAGTACTTC